These 10 T cell receptor beta chains originate from one sample sequenced in a study of T cells in Graves' hyperthyroidism and ophthalmopathy. Template material for amplifying TCR beta CDR3 regions consisted of RNA transcripts. The HTBI primer set was used in a first-round RT-PCR of the TCR CDR3. TCRdb called the multiplex PCR reads again in MiXCR, with one record for every CDR3 protein. The table has fewer than 400,000 distinct CDR3 sequences, around an eighth seen once. Specimen: blood. Receptors were obtained from a man aged 45-60 years with Graves' ophthalmopathy.

The table lists this clonotype with a few counts. CDR3 DNA sequence: TGTGCCAGCAGCCCTAGCGGGCTGGGAGGTACGCAGTATTTT. Amino acids: CASSPSGLGGTQYF. The V gene is TRBV13, the J gene TRBJ2-3, with 8 bases matching TRBD2. Per germline, CDR1 PRHDT and CDR2 FYEKMQ (reference sequence). The V gene end was trimmed by 5 bases and the J gene end by 8 bases; junction bases not matched to a gene: 9. This CDR3 is 14 amino acids long.

This sequence joins TRBV14 and TRBJ1-6; D might be TRBD1 (5 bases). Germline V gene lookup returns CDR1 SGHDN and CDR2 FVKESK. Trimming took 2 bases from V and 9 from J, leaving 23 bases between them. CDR3 length: 18 residues. CDR3 in amino acids: CASSQWPGLPSGGSPLHF. The CDR3 DNA is TGTGCCAGCAGCCAATGGCCGGGACTTCCGTCCGGCGGTTCACCCCTCCACTTT. Combining the CDR3 with reference TRBV14 and TRBJ1-6 gives the whole variable domain EAGVTQFPSHSVIEKGQTVTLRCDPISGHDNLYWYRRVMGKEIKFLLHFVKESKQDESGMPNNRFLAERTGGTYSTLKVQPAELEDSGVYFCASSQWPGLPSGGSPLHFGNGTRLTVT.

This clonotype was observed a handful of times. J is TRBJ2-7 and V is TRBV6-1, with TRBD1 matching over 8 bases. Germline V gene data show CDR1 as MNHNS and CDR2 as SASEGT. This CDR3 has 15 amino acids. V lost 6 bases and J lost 1; bases outside the gene matches: 8. The CDR3 DNA follows: TGTGCCAGCAGCCGAGGACAGGGCCAATCCTACGAGCAGTACTTC. Protein product: CASSRGQGQSYEQYF.

For this clonotype: A much larger clone lies one base from this, so it may be a read error. This chain links TRBV7-3 with TRBJ2-2, with D possibly matching TRBD2 (5 bases). The CDR3 totals 13 residues. CDR1 and CDR2 from the germline V gene are SGHTA and FQGTGA. The CDR3, as DNA: TGTACCAGCAGCTCTGAACTAGCCGGGGAGCTGTTTTTT. Encoded protein: CTSSSELAGELFF. The entire variable domain, with the rest obtained from reference TRBV7-3 and TRBJ2-2, is as follows: GAGVSQTPSNKVTEKGKYVELRCDPISGHTALYWYRQSLGQGPEFLIYFQGTGAADDSGLPNDRFFAVRPEGSVSTLKIQRTERGDSAVYLCTSSSELAGELFFGEGSRLTVL.

There are many counts of this clonotype. The chain carries TRBV28 and TRBJ1-4; a possible D gene is TRBD1 (6 bases). CDR1 and CDR2 from the germline V gene are MDHEN and SYDVKM. V was trimmed by 3 bases and J by 7 bases, leaving 12 bases between them. The CDR3 sequence is 14 residues long. For the CDR3, the DNA is TGTGCCAGCAGTTTTCGGACAGTAGGTGAAAAACTGTTTTTT. It is translated as CASSFRTVGEKLFF.

The J gene is TRBJ2-2, the V gene TRBV20-1; 11 bases are shared with TRBD2. V trimming: 3 bases; J trimming: 6 bases; junction bases outside the gene matches: 3. CDR1 DFQATT and CDR2 SNEGSKA come from the germline V gene (reference sequence). This CDR3 has 14 residues. CDR3 nucleotides: TGCAGTGCTAGTAGCGGGAGGGCCTCCGGGGAGCTGTTTTTT. Its protein is CSASSGRASGELFF.

This clonotype was recorded at least ten times. The J gene is TRBJ1-5, the V gene TRBV30, with unresolved D. With 5 bases removed from V and 4 bases from J, the gap between germline ends came to 3 bases. CDR3 length: 10 residues. Per the germline V gene, CDR1 is GTSNPN and CDR2 is SVGIG (reference sequence). The CDR3 DNA reads as TGTGCCTGGCTTAATCAGCCCCAGCATTTT. Translated: CAWLNQPQHF.

This clonotype was counted at least ten times. Here the CDR3 reads CASSEANSNQPQHF. The CDR3 DNA reads as TGTGCCAGCAGTGAAGCAAATAGCAATCAGCCCCAGCATTTT. The chain has TRBV2 and TRBJ1-5; D unclear. V lost 0 bases to trimming and J lost 0 bases, with 3 bases between them. Germline CDR1 SNHLY, CDR2 FYNNEI. The CDR3 contains 14 residues.

This clonotype was seen at least ten times. The chain carries TRBV6-1 and TRBJ1-4, with 9 positions matching TRBD1. This CDR3 is 16 amino acids long. J gave up 1 base and V 5 bases, and 5 bases lay outside the gene matches. CDR1 MNHNS and CDR2 SASEGT come from the germline V gene. CDR3 residues: CASSQTGGETNEKLFF. As DNA, the CDR3 is TGTGCCAGCAGTCAAACAGGGGGCGAAACTAATGAAAAACTGTTTTTT.

This clonotype was found many times. The CDR3 reads CASSGGQALNTQYF. The CDR3 nucleotides read TGTGCCAGCAGTGGAGGACAGGCTTTGAATACGCAGTATTTT. The chain carries TRBV6-1 and TRBJ2-3, with 7 bases identical to TRBD1. CDR3 length: 14 amino acids. After removal of 4 bases from V and 7 bases from J, the junction contained 8 bases not matched to a gene. The V gene's germline CDR1 is MNHNS and CDR2 SASEGT.